This T cell receptor (beta chain) is from a study of blood T cell repertoires in COVID-19. About the research overall: Both acute and convalescent COVID-19 samples were obtained from the United States, Italy and Spain. The cDNA or gDNA used as material had been derived from T cells, B-cell-depleted T cells, or PBMCs.

Authors' processing steps: For nucleated cells, counts were estimated from reference gene primer amplification. Sequenced by immunoSEQ multiplex PCR; TCRdb stores in-frame clones only, minus some. The V and J calls and clone size are taken from that table; D and trimming were inferred from the DNA. The top ten clones hold around 3.6% of a sample with roughly 120,000 clones, more than 75% of them seen once. The CDR3 consists of 12 residues. Trimming took off 6 bases at V and 8 bases at J, with 10 bases between the two ends. Germline assignment: CDR1 LNHDA and CDR2 SQIVND (reference sequence). Sequenced sample: peripheral blood. The receptor comes from a man between 50 and 59 years old with active COVID-19. The chain links TRBV19 to TRBJ1-4; unclear D gene. CDR3 nucleotide sequence: TGTGCCAGTAGCCGAGTAGAGGAAAAACTGTTTTTT. Encoded protein: CASSRVEEKLFF.